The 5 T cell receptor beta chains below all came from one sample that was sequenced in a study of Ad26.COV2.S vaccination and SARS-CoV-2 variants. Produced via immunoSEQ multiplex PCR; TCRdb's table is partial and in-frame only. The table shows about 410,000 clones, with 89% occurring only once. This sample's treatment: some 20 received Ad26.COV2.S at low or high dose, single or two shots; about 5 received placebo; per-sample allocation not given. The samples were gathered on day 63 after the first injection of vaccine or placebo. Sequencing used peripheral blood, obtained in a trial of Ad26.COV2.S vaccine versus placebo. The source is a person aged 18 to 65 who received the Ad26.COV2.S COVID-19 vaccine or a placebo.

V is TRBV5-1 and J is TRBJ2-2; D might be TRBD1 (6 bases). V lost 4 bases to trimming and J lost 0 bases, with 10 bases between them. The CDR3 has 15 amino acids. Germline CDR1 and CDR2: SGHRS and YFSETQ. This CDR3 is CASSPRGSNTGELFF. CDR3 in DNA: TGCGCCAGCAGCCCAAGGGGGTCGAACACCGGGGAGCTGTTTTTT.

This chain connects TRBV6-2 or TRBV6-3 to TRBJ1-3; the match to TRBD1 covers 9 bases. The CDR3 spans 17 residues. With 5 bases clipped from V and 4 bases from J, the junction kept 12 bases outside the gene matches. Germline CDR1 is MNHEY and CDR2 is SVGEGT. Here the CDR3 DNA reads TGTGCCAGCAGTGATCCGTCCGGGACAGGGAACGGAAACACCATATATTTT. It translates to CASSDPSGTGNGNTIYF.

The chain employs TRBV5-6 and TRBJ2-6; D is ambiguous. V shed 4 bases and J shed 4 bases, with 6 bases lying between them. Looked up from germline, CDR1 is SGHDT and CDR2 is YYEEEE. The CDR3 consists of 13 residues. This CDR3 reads CASSQAGANVLTF. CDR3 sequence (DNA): TGTGCCAGCAGCCAAGCAGGGGCCAACGTCCTGACTTTC.

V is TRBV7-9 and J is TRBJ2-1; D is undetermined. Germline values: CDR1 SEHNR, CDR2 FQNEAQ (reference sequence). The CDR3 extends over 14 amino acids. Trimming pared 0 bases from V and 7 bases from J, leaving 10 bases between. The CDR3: CASSLALGWNEQFF. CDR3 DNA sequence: TGTGCCAGCAGCTTAGCGCTTGGGTGGAATGAGCAGTTCTTC.

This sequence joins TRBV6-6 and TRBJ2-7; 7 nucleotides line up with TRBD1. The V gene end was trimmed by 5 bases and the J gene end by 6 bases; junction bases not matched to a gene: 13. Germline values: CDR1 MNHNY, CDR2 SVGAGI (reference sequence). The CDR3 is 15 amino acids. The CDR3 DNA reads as TGTGCCAGCAGTGCACCTCGGGACAGAGCTGGCGAGCAGTACTTC. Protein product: CASSAPRDRAGEQYF.